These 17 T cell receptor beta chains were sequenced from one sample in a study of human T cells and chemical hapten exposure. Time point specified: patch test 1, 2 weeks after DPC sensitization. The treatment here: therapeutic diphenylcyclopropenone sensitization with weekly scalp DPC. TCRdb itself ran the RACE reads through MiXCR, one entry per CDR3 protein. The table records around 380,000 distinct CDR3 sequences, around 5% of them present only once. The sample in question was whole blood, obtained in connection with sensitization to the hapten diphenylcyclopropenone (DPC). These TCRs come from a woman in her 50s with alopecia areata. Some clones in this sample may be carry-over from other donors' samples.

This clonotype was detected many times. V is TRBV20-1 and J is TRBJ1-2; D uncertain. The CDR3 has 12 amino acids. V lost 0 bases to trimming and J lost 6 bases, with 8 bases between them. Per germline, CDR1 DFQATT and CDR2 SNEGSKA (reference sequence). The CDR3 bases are TGCAGTGCTAGAGATCAAGGTGATGGCTACACCTTC. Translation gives CSARDQGDGYTF.

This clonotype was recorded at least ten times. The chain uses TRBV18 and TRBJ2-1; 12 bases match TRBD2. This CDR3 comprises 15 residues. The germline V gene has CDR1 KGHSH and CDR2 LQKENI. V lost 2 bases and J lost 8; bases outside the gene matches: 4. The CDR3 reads CASSPERLAGDEQFF. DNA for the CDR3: TGTGCCAGCTCACCAGAAAGACTAGCGGGAGATGAGCAGTTCTTC. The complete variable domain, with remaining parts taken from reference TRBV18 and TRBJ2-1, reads NAGVMQNPRHLVRRRGQEARLRCSPMKGHSHVYWYRQLPEEGLKFMVYLQKENIIDESGMPKERFSAEFPKEGPSILRIQQVVRGDSAAYFCASSPERLAGDEQFFGPGTRLTVL.

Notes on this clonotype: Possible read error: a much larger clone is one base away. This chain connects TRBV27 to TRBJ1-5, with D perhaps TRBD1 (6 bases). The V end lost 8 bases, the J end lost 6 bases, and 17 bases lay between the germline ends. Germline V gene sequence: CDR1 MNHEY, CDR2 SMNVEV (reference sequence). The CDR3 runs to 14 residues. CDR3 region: CASCPTGLGQPQHF. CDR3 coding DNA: TGTGCCAGCTGTCCAACAGGGCTGGGTCAGCCCCAGCATTTT.

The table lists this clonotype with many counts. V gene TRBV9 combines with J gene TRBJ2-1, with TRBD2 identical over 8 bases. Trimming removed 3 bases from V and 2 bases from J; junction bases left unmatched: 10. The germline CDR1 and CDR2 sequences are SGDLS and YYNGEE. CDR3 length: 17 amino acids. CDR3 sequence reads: CASSAPLSGKTYNEQFF. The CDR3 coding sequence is TGTGCCAGCAGCGCCCCCCTTAGCGGGAAGACCTACAATGAGCAGTTCTTC. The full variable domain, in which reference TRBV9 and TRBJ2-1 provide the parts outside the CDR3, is DSGVTQTPKHLITATGQRVTLRCSPRSGDLSVYWYQQSLDQGLQFLIQYYNGEERAKGNILERFSAQQFPDLHSELNLSSLELGDSALYFCASSAPLSGKTYNEQFFGPGTRLTVL.

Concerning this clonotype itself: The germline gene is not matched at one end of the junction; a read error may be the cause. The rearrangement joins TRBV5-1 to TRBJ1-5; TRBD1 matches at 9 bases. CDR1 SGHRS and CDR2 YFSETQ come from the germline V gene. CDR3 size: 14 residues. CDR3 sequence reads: CTSSLGTGSQPQHF. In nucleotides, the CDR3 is TGCACCAGCAGCTTAGGGACAGGGAGTCAGCCCCAGCATTTT.

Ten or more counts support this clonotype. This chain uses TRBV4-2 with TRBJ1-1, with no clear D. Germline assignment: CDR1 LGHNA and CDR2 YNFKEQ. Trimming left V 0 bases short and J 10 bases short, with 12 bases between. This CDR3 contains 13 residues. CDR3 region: CASSQDKGLRAFF. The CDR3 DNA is TGTGCCAGCAGCCAAGATAAGGGATTGAGAGCTTTCTTT.

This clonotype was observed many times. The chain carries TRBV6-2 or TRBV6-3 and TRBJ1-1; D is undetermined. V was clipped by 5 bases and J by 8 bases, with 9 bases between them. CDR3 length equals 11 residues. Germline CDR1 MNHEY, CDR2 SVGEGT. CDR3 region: CASSQRSEAFF. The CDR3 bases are TGTGCCAGCAGTCAAAGATCCGAAGCTTTCTTT.

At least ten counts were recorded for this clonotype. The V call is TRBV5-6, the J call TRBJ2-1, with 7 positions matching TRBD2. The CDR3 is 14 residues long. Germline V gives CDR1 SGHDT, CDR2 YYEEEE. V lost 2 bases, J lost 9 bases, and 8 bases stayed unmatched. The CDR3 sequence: CASSFRSGEGEQFF. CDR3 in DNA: TGTGCCAGCAGCTTTAGGAGCGGGGAGGGTGAGCAGTTCTTC.

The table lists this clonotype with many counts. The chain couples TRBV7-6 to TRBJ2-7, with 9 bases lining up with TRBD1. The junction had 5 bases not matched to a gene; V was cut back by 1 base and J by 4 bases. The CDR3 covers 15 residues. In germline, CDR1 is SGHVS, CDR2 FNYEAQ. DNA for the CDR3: TGTGCCAGCAGCTTAGAACCCGGGACAGGGTACGAGCAGTACTTC. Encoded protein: CASSLEPGTGYEQYF.

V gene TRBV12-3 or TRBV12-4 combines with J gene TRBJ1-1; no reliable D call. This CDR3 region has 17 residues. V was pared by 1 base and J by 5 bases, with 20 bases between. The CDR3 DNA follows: TGTGCCAGCAGTTTAGAAATGGGATCAGACTTAACGACTGAAGCTTTCTTT. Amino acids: CASSLEMGSDLTTEAFF.

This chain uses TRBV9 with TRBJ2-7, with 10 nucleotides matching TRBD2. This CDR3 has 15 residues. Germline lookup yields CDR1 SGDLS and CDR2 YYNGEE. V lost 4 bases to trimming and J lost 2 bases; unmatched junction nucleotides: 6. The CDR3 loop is CASSFASGSPYEQYF. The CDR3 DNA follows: TGTGCCAGCAGCTTCGCTAGCGGGAGCCCCTACGAGCAGTACTTC.

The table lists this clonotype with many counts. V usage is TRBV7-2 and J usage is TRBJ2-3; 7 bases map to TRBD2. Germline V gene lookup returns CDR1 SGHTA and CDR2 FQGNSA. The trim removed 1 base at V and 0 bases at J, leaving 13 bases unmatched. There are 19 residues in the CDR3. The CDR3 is CASSLVSGRGRVSTDTQYF. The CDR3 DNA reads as TGTGCCAGCAGCTTAGTGTCAGGACGGGGGAGGGTGAGCACAGATACGCAGTATTTT. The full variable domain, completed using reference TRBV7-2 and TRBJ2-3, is GAGVSQSPSNKVTEKGKDVELRCDPISGHTALYWYRQSLGQGLEFLIYFQGNSAPDKSGLPSDRFSAERTGGSVSTLTIQRTQQEDSAVYLCASSLVSGRGRVSTDTQYFGPGTRLTVL.

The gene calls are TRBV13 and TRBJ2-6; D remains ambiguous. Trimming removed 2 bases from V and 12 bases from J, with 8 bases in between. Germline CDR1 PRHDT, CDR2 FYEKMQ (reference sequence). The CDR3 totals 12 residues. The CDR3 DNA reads TGTGCCAGCAGCTTACCCCCGGGCGTCCTGACTTTC. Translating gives CASSLPPGVLTF.

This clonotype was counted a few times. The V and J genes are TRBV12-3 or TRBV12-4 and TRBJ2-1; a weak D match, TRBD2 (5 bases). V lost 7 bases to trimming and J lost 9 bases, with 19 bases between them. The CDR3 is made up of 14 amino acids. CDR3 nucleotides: TGTGCCAGCACTACAACGGGGTTTGGGAGTGAGCAGTTCTTC. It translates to CASTTTGFGSEQFF.

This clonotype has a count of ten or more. The CDR3 is CASSVGTVSGEQYF. The CDR3 nucleotides read TGTGCCAGCAGCGTAGGCACGGTGTCGGGAGAGCAGTACTTC. The rearrangement uses TRBV9 and TRBJ2-7, with D perhaps TRBD2 (5 bases). CDR3 length: 14 amino acids. Germline V CDR1 and CDR2: SGDLS, YYNGEE. With 0 bases removed from V and 7 bases from J, the gap between germline ends came to 14 bases.

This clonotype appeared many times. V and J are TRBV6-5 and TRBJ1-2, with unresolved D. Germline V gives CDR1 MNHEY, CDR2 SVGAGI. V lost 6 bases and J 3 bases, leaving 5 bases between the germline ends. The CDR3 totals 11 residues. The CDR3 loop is CASRRDYGYTF. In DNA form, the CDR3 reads TGTGCCAGCAGACGGGACTATGGCTACACCTTC.

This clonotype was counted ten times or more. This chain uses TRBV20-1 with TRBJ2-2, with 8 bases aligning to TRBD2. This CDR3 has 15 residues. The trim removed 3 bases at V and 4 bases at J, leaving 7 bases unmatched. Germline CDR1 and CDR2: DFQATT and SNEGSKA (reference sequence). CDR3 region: CSARASGGSTGELFF. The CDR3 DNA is TGCAGTGCTAGGGCGAGCGGGGGCAGCACCGGGGAGCTGTTTTTT.